This is a list of T cell receptor beta chains from one sample in a study of cytomegalovirus exposure and HLA in healthy donors. Sequencing was performed with immunoSEQ multiplex PCR; in TCRdb, only in-frame clones are kept and a portion is missing. This sample has 150,000 or so clones; around 81% occur once, and the top ten carry around 6%. Material: PBMCs. The receptors were gathered from a woman aged 40 to 50 in good health and CMV-seropositive. Each CDR3 is given with its conserved first and last residue. Where a row states a size, it is once, few, many or the class of an expanded clone; other rows omit it.

clone size: NA; V gene: TRBV4-1; CDR3 protein: CASSQERRQGAYEQYF
clone size: NA; V gene: TRBV5-4; CDR3 protein: CASSLRGQDTDTQYF
clone size: NA; V gene: TRBV19; CDR3 protein: CASSTRHGAVNTEAFF
clone size: NA; V gene: TRBV5-1; CDR3 protein: CASSFTGSDTQYF
clone size: NA; V gene: TRBV2; CDR3 protein: CASSEGRYPEAFF
clone size: NA; V gene: TRBV11-2; CDR3 protein: CASSLIGGNTEAFF
clone size: NA; V gene: TRBV11-2; CDR3 protein: CASSLGRAGGYEQYF
clone size: NA; V gene: TRBV5-1; CDR3 protein: CASSLEASGYNEQFF
clone size: NA; V gene: TRBV19; CDR3 protein: CASSRGVDSNQPQHF
clone size: NA; V gene: TRBV10-3; CDR3 protein: CAISGDFQETQYF
clone size: NA; V gene: TRBV6-1; CDR3 protein: CASKRLAGVSETQYF
clone size: NA; V gene: TRBV15; CDR3 protein: CATSRDGGRANEQFF
clone size: NA; V gene: TRBV7-9; CDR3 protein: CASTGEGFVSGNTIYF
clone size: few; V gene: TRBV7-9; CDR3 protein: CASSLMDRAYEQYF
clone size: NA; V gene: TRBV9; CDR3 protein: CASSVGGPWDTEAFF
clone size: NA; V gene: TRBV4-2; CDR3 protein: CASSQSPSYEQYF
clone size: NA; V gene: TRBV20-1; CDR3 protein: CSAGTGTEAFF
clone size: NA; V gene: TRBV7-8; CDR3 protein: CASSLTLAAQHF
clone size: NA; V gene: TRBV7-6; CDR3 protein: CASSLQGSGELFF
clone size: NA; V gene: TRBV19; CDR3 protein: CASSKQGYQPQHF
clone size: NA; V gene: TRBV7-8; CDR3 protein: CASSLVQAFLDNEQFF
clone size: few; V gene: TRBV6-1; CDR3 protein: CASSEEHQPQHF
clone size: NA; V gene: TRBV10-3; CDR3 protein: CAIGTSGNNEQFF
clone size: NA; V gene: TRBV10-3; CDR3 protein: CAISDFSGRFYEQYF
clone size: NA; V gene: TRBV7-6; CDR3 protein: CASSLEGQGFETQYF
clone size: NA; V gene: TRBV28; CDR3 protein: CASSFEGANEQFF
clone size: NA; V gene: TRBV29-1; CDR3 protein: CSVEGGLAGVDTQYF
clone size: NA; V gene: TRBV14; CDR3 protein: CASSQDAGMNTEAFF
clone size: NA; V gene: TRBV5-8; CDR3 protein: CASSFNRVGKQPQHF
clone size: NA; V gene: TRBV6-1; CDR3 protein: CATGEPANVLTF
clone size: NA; V gene: TRBV5-8; CDR3 protein: CASSWTSGSSYEQYF
clone size: once; V gene: TRBV27; CDR3 protein: CASSLFSGNYGYTF